Listed here are 7 T cell receptor beta chains from one sample, sequenced in a study of blood T cell repertoires in COVID-19. TCRdb's table, derived via immunoSEQ multiplex PCR, lists solely in-frame clones and lacks some. The sample yields some 320,000 clones, over 75% seen once. The sequenced sample was peripheral blood. The receptors were gathered from a woman aged 45-65 years who had recovered from COVID-19.

The chain combines TRBV9 with TRBJ1-5, with a weak D call TRBD1 (5 bases). Between the trimmed V and J ends, which lost 0 bases and 3 bases, there was a span of 10 bases. The CDR3 spans 15 residues. Germline loops: CDR1 SGDLS, CDR2 YYNGEE. The CDR3 reads CASSVGGGYNQPQHF. The CDR3 nucleotides are TGTGCCAGCAGCGTAGGCGGGGGTTACAATCAGCCCCAGCATTTT.

V gene TRBV6-5 combines with J gene TRBJ1-1, with D unclear. Germline CDR1 is MNHEY and CDR2 is SVGAGI. V was pared by 7 bases and J by 2 bases, with 14 bases between. The CDR3 has 14 amino acids. The CDR3 DNA reads TGTGCCAGCACCCACCCAGAGGGAAACACTGAAGCTTTCTTT. It specifies CASTHPEGNTEAFF.

V is TRBV29-1 and J is TRBJ2-7, with D tentatively TRBD2 (6 bases). Germline CDR1 and CDR2: SQVTM and ANQGSEA. The V end lost 4 bases, the J end lost 2 bases, and 12 bases lay between the germline ends. The CDR3 runs to 13 residues. The CDR3 bases are TGCAGCGTTGTCGGGAGATATACCTACGAGCAGTACTTC. Protein sequence: CSVVGRYTYEQYF.

This chain connects TRBV27 to TRBJ1-2, with 9 bases matching TRBD1. The CDR3 extends over 14 amino acids. V lost 4 bases to trimming and J lost 3 bases; unmatched junction nucleotides: 3. Looked up from germline, CDR1 is MNHEY and CDR2 is SMNVEV (reference sequence). As DNA, the CDR3 is TGTGCCAGCAGTTCACAGGGGGCGGACTATGGCTACACCTTC. Amino acids: CASSSQGADYGYTF.

V is TRBV29-1 and J is TRBJ1-2; D call uncertain. In germline, CDR1 is SQVTM, CDR2 ANQGSEA. The V gene lost 3 bases and the J gene lost 5 bases, with 16 bases spanning the gap. The CDR3 totals 14 residues. The CDR3 sequence: CSVDERIGLYGYTF. The CDR3 nucleotides read TGCAGCGTTGATGAGCGGATAGGATTATATGGCTACACCTTC.

Details on this clone: At the DNA level, this CDR3 is encoded by other sequences in the same sample as well. The gene calls are TRBV19 and TRBJ2-3; no clear D. CDR3 length: 11 residues. CDR1 is LNHDA, CDR2 SQIVND, per germline (reference sequence). V lost 3 bases, J lost 5 bases, and 3 bases lay in between. Here the CDR3 DNA reads TGTGCCAGTAGTATTAGAGATACGCAGTATTTT. It encodes CASSIRDTQYF.

In DNA form, the CDR3 reads TGTGCCAGCAGCTTTCTGAGCCGCGCTGAAGCTTTCTTT. Protein product: CASSFLSRAEAFF. The J gene is TRBJ1-1, the V gene TRBV5-6; D uncertain. Germline-derived CDR1 and CDR2 are SGHDT and YYEEEE. V lost 2 bases, J lost 6 bases, and 11 bases lay in between. CDR3 length equals 13 residues.